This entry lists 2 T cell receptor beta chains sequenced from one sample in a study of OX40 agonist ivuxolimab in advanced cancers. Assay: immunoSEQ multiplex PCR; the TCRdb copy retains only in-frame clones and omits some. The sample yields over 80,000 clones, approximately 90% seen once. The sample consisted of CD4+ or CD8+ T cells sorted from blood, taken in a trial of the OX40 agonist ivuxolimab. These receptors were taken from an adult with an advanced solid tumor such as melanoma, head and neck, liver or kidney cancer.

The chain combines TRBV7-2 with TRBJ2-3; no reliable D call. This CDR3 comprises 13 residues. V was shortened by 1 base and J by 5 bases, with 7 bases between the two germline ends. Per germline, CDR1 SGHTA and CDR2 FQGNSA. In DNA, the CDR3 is TGTGCCAGCAGCTTAGTCAGTCTAGATACGCAGTATTTT. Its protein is CASSLVSLDTQYF.

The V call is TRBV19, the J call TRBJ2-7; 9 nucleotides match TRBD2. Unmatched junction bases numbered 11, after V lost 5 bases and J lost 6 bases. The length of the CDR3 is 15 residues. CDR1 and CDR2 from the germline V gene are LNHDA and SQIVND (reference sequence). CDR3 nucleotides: TGTGCCAGTAGTCATCCCGGACTAGCGATGAGCGAGCAGTACTTC. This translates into CASSHPGLAMSEQYF. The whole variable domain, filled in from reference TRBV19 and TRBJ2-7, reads DGGITQSPKYLFRKEGQNVTLSCEQNLNHDAMYWYRQDPGQGLRLIYYSQIVNDFQKGDIAEGYSVSREKKESFPLTVTSAQKNPTAFYLCASSHPGLAMSEQYFGPGTRLTVT.